This T cell receptor beta chain was recovered during a study of CD8 T cells in Susac syndrome. Study-level information: When blood was collected, patients with Susac syndrome were therapy-naive, were taking corticosteroids, or were receiving intravenous immunoglobulin alone. Study observations and caveats: None of the CD4+ T cell repertoires in Susac syndrome showed clonal expansion.

Sequencing of TCR beta covered CD8+ and CD4+ T cells obtained from blood. The RNA, 0.5 to 1 ug, was put through reverse transcription using random hexamers. The immunoSEQ assay covered 54 Vbeta and 13 Jbeta segments for CDR3. A single record per CDR3 protein comes from TCRdb applying MiXCR to the immunoSEQ multiplex PCR reads. The sample comprises around 110,000 distinct CDR3 sequences, under 96% of which are singletons, and about 0.13% rests with the top ten. Concerning this clonotype: Antigen unknown.

The sequenced material came from CD4+ T cells from PBMCs. The receptor's source is a human donor with Susac syndrome.

This CDR3 reads CASSYSAGGRWGETQYF. DNA of the CDR3: TGTGCCAGCAGTTACAGTGCGGGAGGCCGGTGGGGAGAGACCCAGTACTTC. The rearrangement links TRBV6-5 to TRBJ2-5; 8 nucleotides align to TRBD2. Germline V gene lookup returns CDR1 MNHEY and CDR2 SVGAGI. V trimming: 2 bases; J trimming: 4 bases; junction bases outside the gene matches: 12. This CDR3 region has 17 residues.